Listed here is a single TCR beta chain. Its target is unknown. Per germline, CDR1 SEHNR and CDR2 FQNEAQ (reference sequence). The CDR3 is 16 amino acids. Transcripts of RNA were the source for amplifying TCR beta CDR3 regions. HTBI-primed first-round RT-PCR preceded second-round multiplex PCR. TCRdb processed the multiplex PCR reads anew with MiXCR; each CDR3 protein has one entry. The profile shows 600,000 to 700,000 distinct CDR3 sequences, roughly 39% of them singletons. This record belongs to a study of Graves' ophthalmopathy and Graves' hyperthyroidism. It was on clinical symptoms, serum thyroxine, TRAb, thyroid ultrasound and orbital computed tomography that diagnosis relied. Study-level results: Most expanded clonotypes from thyroid (those above 0.001 frequency) were also found in blood.

The sequence came from an adult man with Graves' ophthalmopathy. Sequenced material: peripheral blood. The J gene is TRBJ2-7, the V gene TRBV7-9; 8 bases are a match to TRBD1. The assigned J gene may be wrong: the sequence end matches TRBJ2-1 better. The CDR3 DNA reads TGTGCCAGCAGCTTAGGATGGCAGGGGGCGAGGAATGAGCAGTTCTTC. This sequence encodes CASSLGWQGARNEQFF.